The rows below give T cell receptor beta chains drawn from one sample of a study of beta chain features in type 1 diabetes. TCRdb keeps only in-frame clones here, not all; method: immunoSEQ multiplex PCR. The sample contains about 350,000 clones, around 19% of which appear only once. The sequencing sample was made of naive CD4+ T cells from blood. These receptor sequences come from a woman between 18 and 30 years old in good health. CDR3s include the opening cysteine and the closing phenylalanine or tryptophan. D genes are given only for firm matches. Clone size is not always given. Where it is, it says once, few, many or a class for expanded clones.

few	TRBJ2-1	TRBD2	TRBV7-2	TGTGCCAGCAGCTCCGGGACTAGCGCCTACAATGAGCAGTTCTTC	CASSSGTSAYNEQFF
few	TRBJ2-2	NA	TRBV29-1	TGCAGCGTTGGGGGTGGGGCCGGCGGGGAGCTGTTTTTT	CSVGGGAGGELFF
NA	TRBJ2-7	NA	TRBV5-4	TGTGCCAGCAGCCCCGGACTAAATATCTACGAGCAGTACTTC	CASSPGLNIYEQYF
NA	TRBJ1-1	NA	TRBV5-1	TGCGCCAGCAGCTTTGAAGGGGGCACTGAAGCTTTCTTT	CASSFEGGTEAFF
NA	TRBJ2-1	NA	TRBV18	TGTGCCAGCTCACCTCAGGGGTACTCCTACAATGAGCAGTTCTTC	CASSPQGYSYNEQFF
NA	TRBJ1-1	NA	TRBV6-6	TGTGCCAGCAGTTACTCGATGGGGGGCACTGAAGCTTTCTTT	CASSYSMGGTEAFF
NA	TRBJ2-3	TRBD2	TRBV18	TGTGCCAGCTCACCACAGGGAGGGAATACAGATACGCAGTATTTT	CASSPQGGNTDTQYF
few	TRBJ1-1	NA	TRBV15	TGTGCCACCAGCAGAGGAGCCGGGAGGGCAGCTTTCTTT	CATSRGAGRAAFF
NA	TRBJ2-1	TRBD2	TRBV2	TGTGCCAGCAGGGGACTAGCGGGAGTCAATGAGCAGTTCTTC	CASRGLAGVNEQFF
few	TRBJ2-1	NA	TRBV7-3	TGTGCCAGCAGCTCGCCAGGCGGGTGGGAAAATGAGCAGTTCTTC	CASSSPGGWENEQFF
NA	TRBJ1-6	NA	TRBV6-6	TGTGCCAGCAGTACCGACAGTCATCGGAATTCACCCCTCCACTTT	CASSTDSHRNSPLHF
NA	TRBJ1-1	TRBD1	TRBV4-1	TGCGCCAGCAGCCCCCGGACAGGAGGGCGGGCTAACACTGAAGCTTTCTTT	CASSPRTGGRANTEAFF
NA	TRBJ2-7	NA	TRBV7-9	TGTGCCAGCAGCGCGCCTCAGGGGCTCTACGAGCAGTACTTC	CASSAPQGLYEQYF
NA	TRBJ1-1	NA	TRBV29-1	TGCAGCGCCGAGCTCCGCCCATATGAAGCTTTCTTT	CSAELRPYEAFF
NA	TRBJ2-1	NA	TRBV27	TGTGCCAGCAGTTTCCCCGGGACTGGGTTGGTCTTC	CASSFPGTGLVF
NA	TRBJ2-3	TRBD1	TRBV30	TGTGCCTGGAGCACAGGGGTTGCGCAGTATTTT	CAWSTGVAQYF
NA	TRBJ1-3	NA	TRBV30	TGTGCCTGGAGTCAGAGGGCTGGAAACACCATATATTTT	CAWSQRAGNTIYF
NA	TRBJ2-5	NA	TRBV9	TGTGCCAGCAGCGCCCCGGGTATCCAAGAGACCCAGTACTTC	CASSAPGIQETQYF
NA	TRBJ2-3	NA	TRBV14	TGTGCCAGCAGCCAAGCAGGGGCAGATACGCAGTATTTT	CASSQAGADTQYF
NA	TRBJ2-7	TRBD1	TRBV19	TGTGCCAGTCTCGATCCGGGACAGGGTTACGAGCAGTACTTC	CASLDPGQGYEQYF
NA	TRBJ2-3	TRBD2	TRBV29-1	TGCAGCGCCGTACTAGCGATAAGCACAGATACGCAGTATTTT	CSAVLAISTDTQYF
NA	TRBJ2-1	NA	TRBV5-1	TGCGCCAGCTCAACCGGGGAACTATACAATGAGCAGTTCTTC	CASSTGELYNEQFF
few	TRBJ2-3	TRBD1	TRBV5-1	TGCGCCAGCAGATCTACAGGGGGTTTATCGACAGATACGCAGTATTTT	CASRSTGGLSTDTQYF
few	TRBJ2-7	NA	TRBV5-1	TGCGCCAGCAGCTTGGTGCGGGGCCTCTCCTACGAGCAGTACTTC	CASSLVRGLSYEQYF
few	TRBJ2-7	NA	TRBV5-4	TGTGCCAGCAGCTTGGAGACTACTTACGAGCAGTACTTC	CASSLETTYEQYF
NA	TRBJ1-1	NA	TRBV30	TGTGCCTGGACCTTAGGAGGGTCCACTGAAGCTTTCTTT	CAWTLGGSTEAFF
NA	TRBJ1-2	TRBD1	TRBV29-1	TGCAGCGTTGAAAGGGGGACAGGAACCTTCCGTGGCTACACCTTC	CSVERGTGTFRGYTF
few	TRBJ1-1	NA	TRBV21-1	TGTGCCAGCAGCAAAAGGTGGACAGGGGGACCTGAAGCTTTCTTT	CASSKRWTGGPEAFF
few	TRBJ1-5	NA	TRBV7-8	TGTGCCAGCAGCCCCTCCCGGGTGTCCAATCAGCCCCAGCATTTT	CASSPSRVSNQPQHF